This is a list of T cell receptor beta chains from one sample in a study of T-cell reconstitution after alpha-beta-depleted transplantation in children. TCRdb re-derived calls from the PCR reads in MiXCR, one entry per CDR3 protein. The repertoire includes roughly 120,000 distinct CDR3 sequences, under 30% of them detected once, and about 10% sits in the top ten. The sample consisted of PBMCs, mostly from graft donor cells, taken 180 days after TCRalphabeta/CD19-depleted stem cell transplant. These receptors were collected from a male patient between 2 and 15 years old who had a stem cell transplant for chronic granulomatous disease, so the T cells may come from the graft donor. Both conserved end residues are part of each CDR3. D genes are given only for firm matches. Expanded clones are given a class, and other clones once, few, many or no size at all.

.	.	TRBV10-2	TRBJ1-1	CASRREWDEAFF	TGCGCCAGCAGGAGAGAGTGGGATGAAGCTTTCTTT
.	many	TRBV20-1	TRBJ1-2	CSARDVQYYGYTF	TGCAGTGCTAGAGATGTGCAGTACTATGGCTACACCTTC
.	.	TRBV27	TRBJ2-2	CASRKGAGELFF	TGTGCCAGCAGAAAAGGGGCCGGGGAGCTGTTTTTT
TRBD2	many	TRBV12-3/TRBV12-4	TRBJ2-1	CASSLRLAGHNEQFF	TGTGCCAGCAGTTTGCGCCTAGCGGGTCACAATGAGCAGTTCTTC
.	few	TRBV24-1	TRBJ2-5	CATSDPGTSATQYF	TGTGCCACCAGTGACCCCGGTACTAGTGCGACCCAGTACTTC
.	.	TRBV27	TRBJ2-3	CASSLLSTYGAAFKPLTDTQYF	TGTGCCAGCAGTTTATTAAGTACGTACGGGGCGGCCTTCAAGCCGCTCACAGATACGCAGTATTTT
TRBD2	few	TRBV5-1	TRBJ2-1	CASSLVLIPSGWSYNEQFF	TGCGCCAGCAGCTTGGTCCTAATACCTAGCGGGTGGTCCTACAATGAGCAGTTCTTC
.	.	TRBV6-5	TRBJ1-1	CASSYSSGRGNTEAFF	TGTGCCAGCAGTTACTCGAGCGGGAGGGGGAACACTGAAGCTTTCTTT
TRBD1	.	TRBV20-1	TRBJ2-3	CSASRDRGTDTQYF	TGCAGTGCTAGCCGGGACAGGGGCACAGATACGCAGTATTTT
.	.	TRBV9	TRBJ1-1	CASSDGGGPGAEAFF	TGTGCCAGCAGCGATGGGGGGGGGCCTGGGGCTGAAGCTTTCTTT
TRBD1	few	TRBV29-1	TRBJ2-2	CSGRDRGSGELFF	TGCAGCGGTAGGGACAGGGGAAGCGGGGAGCTGTTTTTT
TRBD1	few	TRBV20-1	TRBJ2-4	CSADRGFGNIQYF	TGCAGTGCCGACAGGGGCTTCGGGAACATTCAGTACTTC
TRBD2	few	TRBV12-3/TRBV12-4	TRBJ2-1	CASSSSGGTHNEQFF	TGTGCCAGCAGTAGTAGCGGGGGGACCCACAATGAGCAGTTCTTC
.	.	TRBV12-3/TRBV12-4	TRBJ1-2	CASSLREGTTYRYTF	TGTGCCAGCAGTTTAAGGGAGGGGACGACATATCGCTACACCTTC
.	.	TRBV2	TRBJ2-5	CASSEWAQETQYF	TGTGCCAGCAGTGAGTGGGCACAAGAGACCCAGTACTTC
.	few	TRBV27	TRBJ2-2	CASSFGLYTGELFF	TGTGCCAGCAGTTTTGGGCTTTACACCGGGGAGCTGTTTTTT
.	.	TRBV5-1	TRBJ2-1	CASSLAQISYNEQFF	TGCGCCAGCAGCTTGGCGCAGATATCCTACAATGAGCAGTTCTTC
TRBD1	.	TRBV12-3/TRBV12-4	TRBJ1-1	CASRNGQGRTEAFF	TGTGCCAGCAGGAATGGACAGGGGAGGACTGAAGCTTTCTTT
TRBD2	many	TRBV20-1	TRBJ2-7	CSARTSGIYEQYF	TGCAGTGCAAGGACTAGCGGGATCTACGAGCAGTACTTC
.	.	TRBV5-1	TRBJ2-5	CASSLGPDRETQYF	TGCGCCAGCAGCTTGGGGCCGGACCGAGAGACCCAGTACTTC
.	few	TRBV29-1	TRBJ1-4	CSVEVVSTNEKLFF	TGCAGCGTTGAAGTAGTCTCAACTAATGAAAAACTGTTTTTT
.	few	TRBV15	TRBJ1-5	CATSRDLKGANNQPQHF	TGTGCCACCAGCAGAGATTTGAAAGGAGCAAACAATCAGCCCCAGCATTTT
.	few	TRBV10-3	TRBJ2-3	CAISAQSGASSTDTQYF	TGTGCCATCAGTGCCCAATCGGGAGCCTCTAGCACAGATACGCAGTATTTT
.	.	TRBV5-1	TRBJ2-2	CASSSRGHNTGELFF	TGCGCCAGCAGTTCCCGGGGGCACAACACCGGGGAGCTGTTTTTT
.	many	TRBV29-1	TRBJ2-3	CSVEGASFVTQYF	TGCAGCGTTGAGGGGGCGAGTTTCGTTACGCAGTATTTT
TRBD1	.	TRBV6-5	TRBJ1-6	CASSYSNRGQGNSPLHF	TGTGCCAGCAGTTACTCGAACAGAGGACAGGGGAATTCACCCCTCCACTTT
TRBD1	many	TRBV12-3/TRBV12-4	TRBJ2-1	CASVTGTGFYNEQFF	TGTGCCAGCGTAACCGGGACAGGGTTCTACAATGAGCAGTTCTTC
.	many	TRBV29-1	TRBJ1-1	CSVEDSRNTEAFF	TGCAGCGTTGAAGACAGCCGGAACACTGAAGCTTTCTTT
.	.	TRBV7-2	TRBJ1-6	CASSLASSYNSPLHF	TGTGCCAGCAGCTTAGCCAGCTCCTATAATTCACCCCTCCACTTT
.	few	TRBV20-1	TRBJ2-1	CSAIRGSSYNEQFF	TGCAGTGCTATAAGGGGAAGCTCCTACAATGAGCAGTTCTTC
TRBD2	.	TRBV10-3	TRBJ2-2	CAISEILLAGGDTGELFF	TGTGCCATCAGTGAGATATTACTAGCGGGAGGGGACACCGGGGAGCTGTTTTTT
.	.	TRBV5-1	TRBJ2-7	CASSPVGTAYEQYF	TGCGCCAGCAGCCCAGTGGGCACCGCCTACGAGCAGTACTTC
TRBD1	many	TRBV2	TRBJ1-2	CASSEAAWDRGGYGYTF	TGTGCCAGCAGTGAAGCTGCCTGGGACAGGGGAGGCTATGGCTACACCTTC
TRBD2	many	TRBV12-3/TRBV12-4	TRBJ2-1	CASTRGLAGINEQFF	TGTGCCAGCACCAGGGGACTAGCGGGAATCAATGAGCAGTTCTTC
TRBD2	.	TRBV7-8	TRBJ2-3	CASSLMLWRGGTDTQYF	TGTGCCAGCAGCTTGATGTTGTGGCGGGGGGGCACAGATACGCAGTATTTT
.	.	TRBV5-5	TRBJ2-3	CASSFGGVSPDTQYF	TGTGCCAGCAGCTTCGGGGGAGTCTCGCCAGATACGCAGTATTTT
.	.	TRBV15	TRBJ2-1	CATSRGRYNEQFF	TGTGCCACCAGCAGAGGTCGATACAATGAGCAGTTCTTC
TRBD2	many	TRBV2	TRBJ2-1	CASSDLLAQSDEQFF	TGTGCCAGCAGTGATCTACTAGCGCAGAGCGATGAGCAGTTCTTC
.	.	TRBV28	TRBJ2-7	CASSSVTGSHEQYF	TGTGCCAGCAGTTCAGTGACAGGATCCCACGAGCAGTACTTC
TRBD2	many	TRBV19	TRBJ2-1	CATSGRSSGEQFF	TGTGCCACTAGCGGGAGATCGTCTGGTGAGCAGTTCTTC
TRBD1	many	TRBV7-9	TRBJ2-5	CASSFEGGVETQYF	TGTGCCAGCAGCTTTGAAGGGGGCGTTGAGACCCAGTACTTC
.	.	TRBV7-2	TRBJ2-2	CASSSRGIRVGELFF	TGTGCCAGCAGCTCCCGGGGAATCAGGGTCGGGGAGCTGTTTTTT
.	many	TRBV20-1	TRBJ2-2	CSARKGHTGELFF	TGCAGTGCTAGGAAAGGGCACACCGGGGAGCTGTTTTTT
.	.	TRBV6-1	TRBJ2-7	CATSRDLRLEQYF	TGTGCCACCTCCCGGGACCTGCGACTGGAGCAGTACTTC
TRBD2	.	TRBV27	TRBJ2-3	CASRLEAGFPDTQYF	TGTGCCAGCAGGCTGGAAGCGGGGTTCCCAGATACGCAGTATTTT
.	few	TRBV4-3	TRBJ2-3	CASSQDRFRQQITDTQYF	TGCGCCAGCAGCCAAGATCGTTTCAGGCAGCAGATCACAGATACGCAGTATTTT
.	.	TRBV5-1	TRBJ1-3	CASRGPGNTIYF	TGCGCCAGCAGGGGACCTGGAAACACCATATATTTT
.	once	TRBV4-2	TRBJ2-2	CASRITGIGPGELFF	TGTGCCAGCAGAATTACAGGGATAGGGCCCGGGGAGCTGTTTTTT
TRBD2	once	TRBV27	TRBJ2-1	CASSLLRETYNEQFF	TGTGCCAGCAGTTTACTGCGGGAGACCTACAATGAGCAGTTCTTC
.	.	TRBV4-1	TRBJ2-7	CASSQDAGNPYEQYF	TGCGCCAGCAGCCAAGATGCAGGGAACCCCTACGAGCAGTACTTC